The next 20 T cell receptor beta chains were all read from a single sample in a study of blood T cells in healthy people across ages. PCR was performed a second time for about 7 to 11 cycles using a sample-barcoded 5' primer and a J-beta primer mix. TCRdb re-derived calls from the 5' RACE reads in MiXCR, one entry per CDR3 protein. The data hold approximately 1,000,000 distinct CDR3 sequences, with roughly two fifths observed a single time. Sequenced: blood. Receptors were obtained from a young man in good health.

This chain joins TRBV14 and TRBJ2-1; no definite D call. The CDR3 length is 15 residues. The V gene's germline CDR1 is SGHDN and CDR2 FVKESK. Trimming stripped 3 bases from V and 7 bases from J, with 16 bases between. CDR3 sequence (DNA): TGTGCCAGCAGCCACCGGCTAGTCGCTGCAAATGAGCAGTTCTTC. This translates into CASSHRLVAANEQFF.

The chain has TRBV9 and TRBJ2-4; 7 bases map to TRBD2. The J call may be in error: the DNA end matches TRBJ2-7 better. Looked up from germline, CDR1 is SGDLS and CDR2 is YYNGEE. This CDR3 spans 14 amino acids. DNA of the CDR3: TGTGCCAGCAGCGAAGGACTAGTCCTCTACGAGCAGTACTTC. Its protein is CASSEGLVLYEQYF.

A few counts support this clonotype. The chain carries TRBV7-2 and TRBJ1-4; a weak D match, TRBD1 (5 bases). CDR3 length equals 14 residues. The V gene's germline CDR1 is SGHTA and CDR2 FQGNSA. The V and J ends lost 5 bases and 4 bases respectively, with 11 bases between them. The CDR3 is CASSRGRRNEKLFF. The CDR3 coding sequence is TGTGCCAGCAGCCGGGGACGGCGTAATGAAAAACTGTTTTTT.

The CDR3 protein is CASSQDRWTDTQYF. CDR3 coding DNA: TGCGCCAGCAGCCAGGACAGATGGACAGATACGCAGTATTTT. This rearrangement joins TRBV4-3 to TRBJ2-3, with a weak D call TRBD1 (6 bases). CDR3 length: 14 residues. The germline V gene encodes CDR1 LGHNA and CDR2 YSLEER. Trimming took off 3 bases at V and 3 bases at J, with 10 bases between the two ends.

The V gene is TRBV9, the J gene TRBJ2-3; 9 bases fit TRBD1. The CDR3 has 16 residues. Losses at the gene ends were 3 bases for V and 4 bases for J; bases not matched to a gene: 9. CDR1 is SGDLS, CDR2 YYNGEE, per germline. CDR3 sequence (DNA): TGTGCCAGCAGCGCCCCCCGGGACAGGGACCCAGATACGCAGTATTTT. It specifies CASSAPRDRDPDTQYF.

This clonotype was picked up a small number of times. The chain couples TRBV7-2 to TRBJ1-6; D is perhaps TRBD1 (6 bases). Germline-derived CDR1 and CDR2 are SGHTA and FQGNSA. CDR3 length: 17 residues. V was shortened by 4 bases and J by 4 bases, with 17 bases between the two germline ends. This CDR3 is CASSSPNLQGYNSPLHF. DNA of the CDR3: TGTGCCAGCAGCTCCCCGAATCTACAGGGTTATAATTCACCCCTCCACTTT.

This clonotype has more than one count but fewer than ten. The chain couples TRBV6-5 to TRBJ2-5, with D possibly matching TRBD1 (6 bases). The CDR3 sequence is 18 residues long. Germline V CDR1 and CDR2: MNHEY, SVGAGI. Trimming shortened V by 2 bases and J by 2 bases, and 21 bases separated the two germline ends. The CDR3 here is CASSYPTTGRGTQETQYF. The CDR3 region has the DNA TGTGCCAGCAGTTACCCTACTACAGGGAGAGGAACTCAAGAGACCCAGTACTTC.

This clonotype appeared a single time. The V call is TRBV6-2 or TRBV6-3, the J call TRBJ1-1; D might be TRBD1 (5 bases). The CDR3 loop spans 12 amino acids. Germline CDR1 reads MNHEY; CDR2 reads SVGEGT. Trimming took off 2 bases at V and 10 bases at J, with 11 bases between the two ends. The chain's CDR3 is CASSYGGTGAFF. The CDR3 DNA is TGTGCCAGCAGTTACGGAGGGACCGGAGCTTTCTTT.

Worth noting for this clonotype: A read error is likely here: a far larger clone is one base away. This chain connects TRBV13 to TRBJ1-5; D is unclear. Germline CDR1 and CDR2: PRHDT and FYEKMQ (reference sequence). The CDR3 extends over 13 amino acids. Trimming pared 1 base from V and 7 bases from J, leaving 8 bases between. Written as DNA, the CDR3 is TGTGCCAGCAGCTTAGACGGGAAACAGCCCCAGCATTTT. Protein sequence: CASSLDGKQPQHF.

This clonotype appeared a few times. CDR3 in amino acids: CASSKLNEQFF. Here the CDR3 DNA reads TGTGCCAGCAGCAAGTTGAATGAGCAGTTCTTC. This chain joins TRBV2 and TRBJ2-1; D call uncertain. Germline V lookup: CDR1 SNHLY, CDR2 FYNNEI. The CDR3 covers 11 residues. The V end was cut by 6 bases, the J end by 7 bases, with 7 bases between.

The chain uses TRBV7-6 and TRBJ1-2; tentatively, D is TRBD1 (6 bases). Trimming stripped 0 bases from V and 6 bases from J, with 14 bases between. The CDR3 runs 15 residues. The germline V gene encodes CDR1 SGHVS and CDR2 FNYEAQ. CDR3 sequence: CASSLAIGGPHGYTF. In DNA form, the CDR3 reads TGTGCCAGCAGCTTAGCAATAGGGGGGCCCCATGGCTACACCTTC.

The V gene is TRBV4-2, the J gene TRBJ2-5; the D is unclear. V was cut by 2 bases and J by 2 bases, with 6 bases left in between. Germline-derived CDR1 and CDR2 are LGHNA and YNFKEQ. This CDR3 comprises 13 residues. Written as DNA, the CDR3 is TGTGCCAGCAGCCAATTGCGGCAAGAGACCCAGTACTTC. Translation gives CASSQLRQETQYF.

This clonotype was seen only a few times. This chain connects TRBV4-2 to TRBJ1-2, with D unresolved. This CDR3 is built from 15 residues. Germline V CDR1 and CDR2: LGHNA, YNFKEQ. With 0 bases removed from V and 2 bases from J, the gap between germline ends came to 10 bases. CDR3 loop: CASSQDGVENYGYTF. The DNA for the CDR3 is TGTGCCAGCAGCCAAGATGGGGTAGAAAACTATGGCTACACCTTC.

This sequence joins TRBV10-3 and TRBJ2-3; D call uncertain. CDR3 length: 15 amino acids. Looked up from germline, CDR1 is ENHRY and CDR2 is SYGVKD. Trimming stripped 6 bases from V and 0 bases from J, with 13 bases between. Written as DNA, the CDR3 is TGTGCCATCAGGGAAGGTGACCGTAGCACAGATACGCAGTATTTT. Amino acid sequence: CAIREGDRSTDTQYF.

This clonotype was seen ten or more times. This chain joins TRBV24-1 and TRBJ2-3; TRBD2 is a possible D gene (5 bases). The germline V gene has CDR1 KGHDR and CDR2 SFDVKD. V shed 11 bases and J shed 4 bases, with 15 bases lying between them. The CDR3 length is 13 residues. CDR3 nucleotides: TGTGCCAACCAGCGGTCCCGGCCAGATACGCAGTATTTT. This encodes CANQRSRPDTQYF.

This rearrangement joins TRBV5-1 to TRBJ1-5; no firm D call. The CDR3 is 13 residues long. Germline assignment: CDR1 SGHRS and CDR2 YFSETQ. V lost 4 bases and J 6 bases, leaving 11 bases between the germline ends. CDR3 in DNA: TGCGCCAGCAGCGGATCCGGTACTCAGCCCCAGCATTTT. Its translation is CASSGSGTQPQHF.

The chain links TRBV27 to TRBJ2-5, with 7 bases lining up with TRBD1. Germline V lookup: CDR1 MNHEY, CDR2 SMNVEV (reference sequence). This CDR3 contains 13 residues. V shed 6 bases, J shed 5 bases, and the junction held 6 bases outside the gene matches. This chain's CDR3 is CASRTGSVETQYF. In nucleotides, the CDR3 is TGTGCCAGCAGGACAGGGTCGGTGGAGACCCAGTACTTC.

A note on this clonotype: A single base separates this from a much larger clone, so it may be a read error. The chain couples TRBV15 to TRBJ2-5; D ambiguous. The closer fit of TRBJ2-7 to the DNA end suggests the J call may be wrong. There are 13 residues in the CDR3. Germline loops: CDR1 LNHNV, CDR2 YYDKDF (reference sequence). CDR3 sequence reads: CATSRDWTYEQYF. The CDR3, as DNA: TGTGCCACCAGCAGGGATTGGACCTACGAGCAGTACTTC.

This clonotype was seen a handful of times. The chain is built from TRBV9 and TRBJ1-2; D possibly corresponds to TRBD1 (5 bases). Germline CDR1 SGDLS, CDR2 YYNGEE. The V gene lost 4 bases and the J gene lost 2 bases, with 12 bases spanning the gap. This CDR3 is 14 amino acids long. Here the CDR3 DNA reads TGTGCCAGCAGCCACGTGACAGCGAACTATGGCTACACCTTC. This translates into CASSHVTANYGYTF.

In this sample, this clonotype turned up a few times. The chain couples TRBV6-6 to TRBJ1-2, with 9 nucleotides matching TRBD1. V lost 8 bases, J lost 10 bases, and 8 bases stayed unmatched. CDR1 MNHNY and CDR2 SVGAGI come from the germline V gene (reference sequence). The CDR3 sequence is 12 residues long. In DNA, the CDR3 is TGTGCCAGCCGGGAGGGACAGGGATTCTACACCTTC. It codes for CASREGQGFYTF.